The 31 T cell receptor beta chains below were found in one sample sequenced in a study of identical twins. TCRdb fed the 5' RACE reads into MiXCR, producing one record per CDR3 protein. Among about 660,000 distinct CDR3 sequences listed, 8.5% to 9.5% were seen once. The same specimen was also included in a second study, on yellow fever vaccine responses in identical twins.

Sequencing input: PBMCs. These receptors came from a woman younger than 30 in good health.

This clonotype was counted between two and nine times. J is TRBJ1-6 and V is TRBV7-2, with TRBD1 matching over 9 bases. V dropped 4 bases and J dropped 10; count of bases not matched to a gene: 8. Germline V gene lookup returns CDR1 SGHTA and CDR2 FQGNSA. This CDR3 spans 15 amino acids. CDR3 bases: TGTGCCAGCAGCTCTACCGGGACAGGGCCCTCACCCCTCCACTTT. Protein sequence: CASSSTGTGPSPLHF.

This clonotype was detected many times. The chain combines TRBV5-1 with TRBJ2-7; TRBD1 agrees at 9 bases. Germline values: CDR1 SGHRS, CDR2 YFSETQ. V was clipped by 4 bases and J by 4 bases; unmatched bases: 15. The CDR3 has 17 residues. CDR3 sequence: CASSIATGGFSTYEQYF. CDR3 coding DNA: TGCGCCAGCAGCATCGCAACAGGGGGCTTTTCGACGTACGAGCAGTACTTC.

This clonotype was seen a handful of times. The rearrangement links TRBV12-3 or TRBV12-4 to TRBJ2-1; a weak D match, TRBD1 (6 bases). V was trimmed by 6 bases and J by 7 bases, leaving 13 bases between them. The CDR3 is made up of 13 amino acids. The CDR3 reads CASSRYQGNEQFF. The CDR3 coding sequence is TGTGCCAGCAGCCGGTATCAGGGGAATGAGCAGTTCTTC.

J is TRBJ2-2 and V is TRBV6-2 or TRBV6-3; tentative D call: TRBD1 (7 bases). V shed 6 bases and J shed 4 bases, with 12 bases lying between them. CDR1 is MNHEY and CDR2 is SVGEGT in the germline V gene. The CDR3 has 14 residues. This CDR3 reads CASRGTAGTGELFF. The CDR3 DNA reads TGTGCCAGCAGGGGGACAGCGGGCACCGGGGAGCTGTTTTTT.

The chain has TRBV7-2 and TRBJ2-1; TRBD1 or TRBD2 may be the D gene (6 bases each). Between the trimmed V and J ends, which lost 8 bases and 4 bases, there was a span of 21 bases. The length of the CDR3 is 16 residues. The germline V gene has CDR1 SGHTA and CDR2 FQGNSA. In DNA, the CDR3 is TGTGCCAGCTGCCCCCAGAGCCGGGGGCCTTACAATGAGCAGTTCTTC. Translated: CASCPQSRGPYNEQFF.

The gene calls are TRBV14 and TRBJ2-5; D call uncertain. Trimming took 2 bases from V and 0 from J, leaving 10 bases between them. The CDR3 is 15 amino acids. Germline V gene sequence: CDR1 SGHDN, CDR2 FVKESK. DNA of the CDR3: TGTGCCAGCAGCCAACCCCCCGCGTACCAAGAGACCCAGTACTTC. The encoded protein is CASSQPPAYQETQYF.

This chain joins TRBV20-1 and TRBJ2-1; 12 nucleotides line up with TRBD1. The germline V gene encodes CDR1 DFQATT and CDR2 SNEGSKA (reference sequence). V gave up 6 bases and J gave up 7 bases; unmatched junction bases: 7. This CDR3 spans 14 amino acids. CDR3 DNA: TGCAGTGCCCGGGACAGGGGGCTTAGGAATGAGCAGTTCTTC. Amino acids: CSARDRGLRNEQFF.

The chain employs TRBV5-1 and TRBJ1-1; D is unclear. The CDR3 runs 12 residues. Trimming left V 0 bases short and J 10 bases short, with 10 bases between. Germline assignment: CDR1 SGHRS and CDR2 YFSETQ. The CDR3 bases are TGCGCCAGCAGCTTGGAAGGGTCGCGAGCTTTCTTT. Its protein product is CASSLEGSRAFF.

The gene calls are TRBV15 and TRBJ2-1; 13 bases agree with TRBD2. Germline V gene data show CDR1 as LNHNV and CDR2 as YYDKDF (reference sequence). The CDR3 spans 18 residues. Trimming took 1 base from V and 4 from J; bases not matched to a gene: 7. The CDR3 nucleotides are TGTGCCACCAGCAGAGTTACTAGCGGGGGGGCTGGGTACAATGAGCAGTTCTTC. Translated, it gives CATSRVTSGGAGYNEQFF.

This clonotype occurred a few times. J is TRBJ2-7 and V is TRBV28; the D is unclear. The CDR3 is made up of 11 amino acids. Germline V gene lookup returns CDR1 MDHEN and CDR2 SYDVKM. The V end lost 3 bases, the J end lost 6 bases, and 6 bases lay between the germline ends. CDR3 region: CASSFRSEQYF. CDR3 in DNA: TGTGCCAGCAGTTTCAGGAGCGAGCAGTACTTC.

The chain uses TRBV24-1 and TRBJ2-1; TRBD2 aligns across 7 bases. Germline V lookup: CDR1 KGHDR, CDR2 SFDVKD. This CDR3 is 16 amino acids long. With V trimmed by 3 bases and J by 2 bases, 6 bases remained unmatched. The CDR3 reads CATSDMSGATYNEQFF. CDR3 sequence (DNA): TGTGCCACCAGTGATATGAGCGGGGCTACCTACAATGAGCAGTTCTTC.

In its sample, this clonotype was seen a few times. V is TRBV4-3 and J is TRBJ2-7; TRBD1 matches 9 bases. The CDR3 loop spans 14 amino acids. The trim removed 6 bases at V and 6 bases at J, leaving 9 bases unmatched. The germline gives CDR1 LGHNA, CDR2 YSLEER. CDR3 DNA sequence: TGCGCCAGCAGAGGCGTGACGGGACAGGGCGAGCAGTACTTC. Its translation: CASRGVTGQGEQYF.

The chain combines TRBV7-2 with TRBJ2-5, with 8 bases aligning to TRBD2. Per germline, CDR1 SGHTA and CDR2 FQGNSA. V lost 2 bases and J lost 5; bases outside the gene matches: 13. The CDR3 runs 17 residues. CDR3: CASSLWGTRGSGETQYF. The CDR3 nucleotides read TGTGCCAGCAGCTTATGGGGGACTAGGGGTTCGGGGGAGACCCAGTACTTC.

The chain carries TRBV11-1 and TRBJ2-5; 11 bases match TRBD2. Germline lookup yields CDR1 SGHAT and CDR2 FQDESV (reference sequence). The CDR3 sequence is 19 residues long. Trimming cost V 1 base and J 5 bases; bases outside gene matches: 15. The CDR3 DNA sequence: TGTGCCAGCAGCTTAGATGTTCCGGGACTAGCGGTTTCTTGGGAGACCCAGTACTTC. Protein sequence: CASSLDVPGLAVSWETQYF.

This clonotype was detected ten times or more. The rearrangement joins TRBV5-1 to TRBJ1-2; TRBD1 matches at 8 bases. Germline CDR1 and CDR2: SGHRS and YFSETQ. The CDR3 sequence is 14 residues long. Trimming removed 2 bases from V and 3 bases from J; junction bases left unmatched: 3. Here the CDR3 DNA reads TGCGCCAGCAGCTTCTCGGGACAGGACTATGGCTACACCTTC. Encoded protein: CASSFSGQDYGYTF.

The genes are TRBV6-2 or TRBV6-3 and TRBJ2-5; TRBD2 agrees at 7 bases. The J segment lost 2 bases and the V segment lost 5 bases, leaving 8 bases of the junction unmatched. The length of the CDR3 is 15 residues. The V gene's germline CDR1 is MNHEY and CDR2 SVGEGT. The CDR3 DNA is TGTGCCAGCAGTGTGTGGGGACTACTTCAAGAGACCCAGTACTTC. It yields the protein CASSVWGLLQETQYF.

The V gene is TRBV5-1, the J gene TRBJ2-3; D call uncertain. CDR1 is SGHRS, CDR2 YFSETQ, per germline. The ends were cut back, 0 bases at V and 2 bases at J, with 7 bases in the middle. The CDR3 has 14 residues. CDR3 residues: CASSLETPTDTQYF. CDR3 bases: TGCGCCAGCAGCTTGGAGACACCCACAGATACGCAGTATTTT.

In DNA form, the CDR3 reads TGTGCCAGCAGCCCTAATCTTGTACCAGCGGGCTACGAGCAGTACTTC. Translated, it gives CASSPNLVPAGYEQYF. The J gene is TRBJ2-7, the V gene TRBV3-1, with D perhaps matching TRBD2 (6 bases). The CDR3 extends over 16 amino acids. CDR1 and CDR2 from the germline V gene are LGHDT and YNNKEL (reference sequence). V was pared by 4 bases and J by 3 bases, with 19 bases between.

This clonotype was counted only a few times. The chain carries TRBV25-1 and TRBJ2-3, with 9 bases fitting TRBD2. Germline CDR1 is MGHDK and CDR2 is SYGVNS. The V segment lost 4 bases and the J segment 1 base; nucleotides outside the gene matches: 12. The CDR3 spans 18 residues. CDR3: CASSGPTTRGGRTDTQYF. CDR3 bases: TGTGCCAGCAGTGGTCCAACGACGCGGGGGGGCCGCACAGATACGCAGTATTTT.

The chain uses TRBV20-1 and TRBJ2-7; 8 bases agree with TRBD2. The CDR3 contains 15 residues. CDR1 DFQATT and CDR2 SNEGSKA come from the germline V gene (reference sequence). V lost 3 bases to trimming and J lost 0 bases; unmatched junction nucleotides: 7. CDR3 nucleotide sequence: TGCAGTGCTAGCCCAAGACTAGCGACCTCCTACGAGCAGTACTTC. Protein product: CSASPRLATSYEQYF.

Comments on this clonotype: Since a much larger clone is just one base distant, this may be a read error. This chain uses TRBV3-1 with TRBJ2-1; 9 nucleotides match TRBD2. The germline CDR1 and CDR2 sequences are LGHDT and YNNKEL (reference sequence). The CDR3 sequence is 17 residues long. CDR3 nucleotide sequence: TGTGTCAGCAGCCAAGGTGTAGCGGGAGAGGCCTACAATGAGCAGTTCTTC. Its protein is CVSSQGVAGEAYNEQFF.

The gene calls are TRBV7-9 and TRBJ2-1, with 9 bases aligning to TRBD2. This CDR3 is built from 16 residues. Trimming took 0 bases from V and 4 from J; bases not matched to a gene: 4. Germline-derived CDR1 and CDR2 are SEHNR and FQNEAQ (reference sequence). As DNA, the CDR3 is TGTGCCAGCAGCTTAGCTAGCGGGGGATATTACAATGAGCAGTTCTTC. Its translation: CASSLASGGYYNEQFF.

This clonotype was observed a few times. The V and J genes are TRBV4-3 and TRBJ2-1, with 11 bases identical to TRBD2. Looked up from germline, CDR1 is LGHNA and CDR2 is YSLEER. V lost 0 bases and J lost 2; bases outside the gene matches: 3. The length of the CDR3 is 17 residues. For the CDR3, the DNA is TGCGCCAGCAGCCAAGATAATAGCGGGAGGGCCTACAATGAGCAGTTCTTC. It specifies CASSQDNSGRAYNEQFF.

This sequence joins TRBV29-1 and TRBJ2-7; perhaps TRBD1 as D (6 bases). Germline CDR1 reads SQVTM; CDR2 reads ANQGSEA. CDR3 length equals 13 residues. Trimming shortened V by 6 bases and J by 2 bases, and 14 bases separated the two germline ends. The CDR3 DNA is TGCAGCGTCCGAAGGGACAAGACCTACGAGCAGTACTTC. It yields the protein CSVRRDKTYEQYF.

Many counts were recorded for this clonotype. The genes are TRBV5-1 and TRBJ2-7; D possibly corresponds to TRBD2 (5 bases). The germline V and J ends were trimmed by 4 bases and 4 bases, with 21 bases remaining between them. From germline, CDR1 is SGHRS and CDR2 YFSETQ. The CDR3 has 16 residues. As DNA, the CDR3 is TGCGCCAGCAGCCGCTATGCACAGAGGGCAAGGTACGAGCAGTACTTC. Amino acid sequence: CASSRYAQRARYEQYF.

CDR3 nucleotides: TGTGCCAGTAGCGGTGTTCCCTCCTACGAGCAGTACTTC. It specifies CASSGVPSYEQYF. V gene TRBV19 combines with J gene TRBJ2-7, with no clear D. V lost 6 bases, J lost 0 bases, and 9 bases lay in between. Germline V gene data show CDR1 as LNHDA and CDR2 as SQIVND (reference sequence). This CDR3 spans 13 amino acids. The variable domain in full, with the rest retrieved from reference TRBV19 and TRBJ2-7, is DGGITQSPKYLFRKEGQNVTLSCEQNLNHDAMYWYRQDPGQGLRLIYYSQIVNDFQKGDIAEGYSVSREKKESFPLTVTSAQKNPTAFYLCASSGVPSYEQYFGPGTRLTVT.

This clonotype was seen a handful of times. V gene TRBV24-1 combines with J gene TRBJ2-5; tentatively, D is TRBD1 (5 bases). Per germline, CDR1 KGHDR and CDR2 SFDVKD. Trimming left V 5 bases short and J 5 bases short, with 14 bases between. This CDR3 region has 14 residues. The chain's CDR3 is CATSAGAPWETQYF. DNA of the CDR3: TGTGCCACCAGTGCTGGGGCCCCGTGGGAGACCCAGTACTTC.

This clonotype showed up many times. This chain links TRBV7-3 with TRBJ2-3; TRBD2 matches 10 bases. V shed 6 bases and J 7 bases; nucleotides not matched to a gene: 10. The CDR3 is 15 residues long. Germline loops: CDR1 SGHTA, CDR2 FQGTGA. The CDR3 protein is CASSPSGGALYTQYF. The CDR3 DNA sequence: TGTGCCAGCAGTCCAAGCGGGGGGGCCCTATATACGCAGTATTTT.

This clonotype was detected only a few times. The chain uses TRBV15 and TRBJ2-5; 9 positions agree with TRBD1. Germline loops: CDR1 LNHNV, CDR2 YYDKDF (reference sequence). This CDR3 spans 16 amino acids. V dropped 3 bases and J dropped 5; count of bases not matched to a gene: 10. DNA of the CDR3: TGTGCCACCAGCAGGACTTCGACAGGGGGGAAGGAGACCCAGTACTTC. This sequence encodes CATSRTSTGGKETQYF.

This clonotype occurred a few times. The V and J genes are TRBV20-1 and TRBJ2-5, with a weak D call TRBD2 (6 bases). V was clipped by 3 bases and J by 5 bases, with 22 bases between them. Looked up from germline, CDR1 is DFQATT and CDR2 is SNEGSKA (reference sequence). The CDR3 runs 16 residues. CDR3 coding DNA: TGCAGTGCTAGCGGAGCGTGGGGGGACTTCGGGGAGACCCAGTACTTC. This codes for CSASGAWGDFGETQYF.

The sample holds a few counts of this clonotype. The chain carries TRBV20-1 and TRBJ2-4; D is tentatively TRBD1 or TRBD2 (5 bases each). The CDR3 is 12 amino acids. The germline CDR1 and CDR2 sequences are DFQATT and SNEGSKA (reference sequence). Deletions cut 6 bases from V and 8 bases from J, with 14 bases between. The chain's CDR3 is CSAPRVGDIQYF. CDR3 coding DNA: TGCAGTGCCCCCCGGGTGGGGGACATTCAGTACTTC.